This T cell receptor (beta chain) originates from a study of blood T cells in healthy people across ages. The germline gives CDR1 DFQATT, CDR2 SNEGSKA (reference sequence). The CDR3 loop spans 17 amino acids. The germline V and J ends were trimmed by 5 bases and 6 bases, with 28 bases remaining between them. Comment on this clonotype: Its antigen is currently unknown.

Study-wide findings and caveats: When set beside aged donors, long-lived donors presented more naive CD4+ cells and higher diversity.

A sample-barcoded 5' primer and a J-beta primer mix were used in a second PCR of roughly 6 to 11 cycles. One entry per CDR3 protein results from TCRdb running MiXCR on the 5' RACE reads. This table has approximately 960,000 distinct CDR3 sequences, roughly 28% appearing once. Another study also made use of these data, one on T cells of mothers and their children. According to that study: A second PCR was performed with the M1S primer. This primer added sample barcodes and 2-4 random nucleotides.

The sequenced sample consisted of blood. The receptor was isolated from a woman in her thirties or forties in good health. The chain is built from TRBV20-1 and TRBJ2-5, with D possibly being TRBD2 (7 bases). The DNA of the CDR3 is TGCAGTGCTCCCTCGATAAGGGGGGGGGCCAGTGGACAGACCCAGTACTTC. The encoded protein is CSAPSIRGGASGQTQYF.